The 17 T cell receptor beta chains reported below all come from one sample, sequenced in a study of post-analysis software for immune sequencing data. cDNA libraries for TCR beta contained unique molecular identifiers. TCRdb called the PCR reads again in MiXCR, with one record for every CDR3 protein. The data show hundreds of thousands of distinct CDR3 sequences, over 45% seen once. Study outcomes and limitations: Included in a set of 5 or 6 TRBV segments more frequent in patients than controls were TRBV5-6, TRBV5-1 and TRBV20-1.

Their antigens remain unidentified. The source material was blood. The receptor source for this set is a girl aged 2 to 9 with multiple sclerosis.

This sequence joins TRBV6-2 or TRBV6-3 and TRBJ2-7; 7 nucleotides line up with TRBD2. CDR1 MNHEY and CDR2 SVGEGT come from the germline V gene. J was trimmed by 7 bases and V by 6 bases; bases with no gene match: 15. The CDR3 has 15 amino acids. CDR3 region: CASSRQGGLLQEQYF. CDR3 nucleotides: TGTGCCAGCAGCCGCCAGGGAGGGCTCCTACAGGAGCAGTACTTC.

This chain joins TRBV20-1 and TRBJ2-1, with 13 positions matching TRBD2. The CDR3 spans 16 residues. CDR1 and CDR2 from the germline V gene are DFQATT and SNEGSKA (reference sequence). V lost 6 bases, J lost 2 bases, and 7 bases stayed unmatched. The CDR3 nucleotides read TGCAGTGCCCCACTAGCGGGAGGGCCTCCCTACAATGAGCAGTTCTTC. Its translation: CSAPLAGGPPYNEQFF.

This sequence joins TRBV6-1 and TRBJ2-4; 7 nucleotides line up with TRBD2. The DNA matches TRBJ2-7 better at its end, which makes the J call doubtful. Germline loops: CDR1 MNHNS, CDR2 SASEGT. The CDR3 has 15 residues. The CDR3 here is CASSVLGEGPYEQYF. The DNA for the CDR3 is TGTGCCAGCAGTGTCCTGGGGGAGGGACCCTACGAGCAGTACTTC.

In its sample, this clonotype was seen once. The chain combines TRBV5-1 with TRBJ1-1; D is unresolved. With 4 bases removed from V and 0 bases from J, the gap between germline ends came to 10 bases. CDR3 length: 14 residues. Germline V gene lookup returns CDR1 SGHRS and CDR2 YFSETQ. CDR3 sequence reads: CASSAGVMNTEAFF. CDR3 sequence (DNA): TGCGCCAGCAGCGCAGGAGTTATGAACACTGAAGCTTTCTTT.

The gene calls are TRBV11-2 and TRBJ2-7, with 9 bases lining up with TRBD1. The CDR3 is 15 amino acids. The V and J ends lost 1 base and 7 bases, in that order; junction bases with no gene match: 8. Germline assignment: CDR1 SGHAT and CDR2 FQNNGV. The CDR3 here is CASSLGQGVRGEQYF. The CDR3 coding sequence is TGTGCCAGCAGCTTAGGACAGGGGGTTAGAGGGGAGCAGTACTTC.

This clonotype was observed a handful of times. The chain is built from TRBV7-8 and TRBJ2-7, with D maybe TRBD1 (6 bases). V was trimmed by 5 bases and J by 1 base, leaving 12 bases between them. Per germline, CDR1 SGHVS and CDR2 FQNEAQ. This CDR3 contains 14 residues. Here the CDR3 reads CASSTHQGSYEQYF. The CDR3 DNA follows: TGTGCCAGCAGCACACACCAGGGGTCCTACGAGCAGTACTTC.

The chain recombines TRBV9 with TRBJ2-5; 14 bases align to TRBD2. V lost 3 bases and J lost 0; bases outside the gene matches: 4. The length of the CDR3 is 17 residues. Per germline, CDR1 SGDLS and CDR2 YYNGEE. The CDR3 sequence: CASSAGTSGGHQETQYF. CDR3 coding DNA: TGTGCCAGCAGCGCCGGGACTAGCGGGGGTCACCAAGAGACCCAGTACTTC.

This clonotype was seen only a few times. This chain connects TRBV28 to TRBJ2-7, with a weak D call TRBD1 (5 bases). The CDR3 covers 14 residues. V was shortened by 4 bases and J by 0 bases, with 10 bases between the two germline ends. Germline V gene lookup returns CDR1 MDHEN and CDR2 SYDVKM. The CDR3 region has the DNA TGTGCCAGCAGTTCTCCGCAGGGCTCCTACGAGCAGTACTTC. This translates into CASSSPQGSYEQYF.

Remarks on this clonotype: This may arise from a read error, as a much more abundant clone is one base away. J is TRBJ1-1 and V is TRBV6-2 or TRBV6-3; D is ambiguous. Trimming shortened V by 2 bases and J by 3 bases, and 4 bases separated the two germline ends. Per germline, CDR1 MNHEY and CDR2 SVGEGT. The CDR3 contains 12 residues. Here the CDR3 reads CASSYGYTEAFF. CDR3 nucleotides: TGTGCCAGCAGTTACGGGTACACTGAAGCTTTCTTT.

This rearrangement joins TRBV6-1 to TRBJ2-4; 9 bases fit TRBD1. After removal of 7 bases from V and 7 bases from J, the junction contained 8 bases not matched to a gene. The CDR3 is 14 residues long. From germline, CDR1 is MNHNS and CDR2 SASEGT. The CDR3 here is CASNRDRVYNIQYF. For the CDR3, the DNA is TGTGCCAGCAACCGGGACAGGGTATACAACATTCAGTACTTC.

This clonotype was seen a few times. The V gene is TRBV20-1, the J gene TRBJ1-5; a possible D gene is TRBD1 (5 bases). The CDR3 has 14 residues. Germline values: CDR1 DFQATT, CDR2 SNEGSKA (reference sequence). The V and J ends lost 6 bases and 5 bases respectively, with 17 bases between them. CDR3: CSASPRDFHQPQHF. CDR3 coding DNA: TGCAGTGCCAGCCCCAGGGACTTTCATCAGCCCCAGCATTTT.

The chain joins TRBV6-5 to TRBJ2-3, with 7 bases identical to TRBD1. CDR3 length: 11 residues. Unmatched junction bases numbered 6, after V lost 7 bases and J lost 11 bases. Germline V gene sequence: CDR1 MNHEY, CDR2 SVGAGI. CDR3 region: CASTQQGLQYF. DNA for the CDR3: TGTGCCAGCACCCAACAGGGGCTGCAGTATTTT.

The chain combines TRBV27 with TRBJ2-1; D unclear. The V end was cut by 4 bases, the J end by 5 bases, with 9 bases between. In germline, CDR1 is MNHEY, CDR2 SMNVEV (reference sequence). CDR3 length: 13 residues. This CDR3 is CASSSYLDNEQFF. The DNA of the CDR3 is TGTGCCAGCAGTTCCTACTTGGACAATGAGCAGTTCTTC.

The chain uses TRBV24-1 and TRBJ2-5, with D possibly being TRBD2 (7 bases). Deletions cut 7 bases from V and 6 bases from J, with 14 bases between. Germline V gene sequence: CDR1 KGHDR, CDR2 SFDVKD. The CDR3 sequence is 13 residues long. CDR3 region: CATSEQGGKTQYF. Here the CDR3 DNA reads TGTGCCACCAGCGAACAGGGAGGGAAGACCCAGTACTTC.

V usage is TRBV9 and J usage is TRBJ2-6; D tentatively reads TRBD1 or TRBD2 (5 bases each). The CDR3 totals 18 residues. CDR1 is SGDLS, CDR2 YYNGEE, per germline. V was shortened by 4 bases and J by 4 bases, with 21 bases between the two germline ends. This chain's CDR3 is CASSSAVAGPGGANVLTF. The CDR3 nucleotides read TGTGCCAGCAGCTCAGCGGTCGCAGGGCCGGGGGGGGCCAACGTCCTGACTTTC.

The chain links TRBV27 to TRBJ2-3, with a weak D call TRBD1 (6 bases). The ends were cut back, 5 bases at V and 2 bases at J, with 17 bases in the middle. Germline V CDR1 and CDR2: MNHEY, SMNVEV (reference sequence). The CDR3 has 16 residues. DNA for the CDR3: TGTGCCAGCAGTCCAAGGACAGAACTTCCCACAGATACGCAGTATTTT. Its protein product is CASSPRTELPTDTQYF.

This clonotype was recorded many times. The chain uses TRBV7-2 and TRBJ2-5; D may be TRBD2 (6 bases). V gave up 5 bases and J gave up 2 bases, with 12 bases separating them. This CDR3 spans 14 amino acids. Germline V gene sequence: CDR1 SGHTA, CDR2 FQGNSA. This chain's CDR3 is CASSLGGLQETQYF. DNA for the CDR3: TGTGCCAGCAGCCTCGGGGGTCTACAAGAGACCCAGTACTTC.